The 3 T cell receptor beta chains below all came from one sample that was sequenced in a study of cytomegalovirus exposure and HLA in healthy donors. 13 Jbeta primers and 60 Vbeta primers were used for the PCR. Clones were read by immunoSEQ multiplex PCR, and TCRdb kept only the in-frame ones, dropping some. The repertoire has roughly 100,000 clones, under 85% of them found once; the top ten carry roughly 3.5%. Material: PBMCs. These receptors were obtained from a female donor in good health and CMV-seropositive.

V gene TRBV5-1 combines with J gene TRBJ2-3; TRBD2 aligns across 7 bases. The V segment lost 1 base and the J segment 5 bases; nucleotides outside the gene matches: 4. This CDR3 is 14 amino acids long. The V gene's germline CDR1 is SGHRS and CDR2 YFSETQ. CDR3 bases: TGCGCCAGCAGCTTGTTGGTAGCGGGAGATACGCAGTATTTT. Encoded protein: CASSLLVAGDTQYF.

J is TRBJ1-1 and V is TRBV5-1, with a possible D match to TRBD1 (5 bases). V lost 4 bases and J lost 0, with 10 bases in between. Germline V CDR1 and CDR2: SGHRS, YFSETQ. There are 14 residues in the CDR3. The CDR3 protein is CASSEGLMNTEAFF. The CDR3 nucleotides are TGCGCCAGCAGCGAGGGACTTATGAACACTGAAGCTTTCTTT.

As regards this clone: Other DNA sequences in the same sample also yield this CDR3. The V gene is TRBV9, the J gene TRBJ2-1; TRBD2 matches at 11 bases. The CDR3 is 15 amino acids. V shed 0 bases, J shed 4 bases, and the junction held 0 bases outside the gene matches. Germline V lookup: CDR1 SGDLS, CDR2 YYNGEE. The CDR3 coding sequence is TGTGCCAGCAGCGTAGGGACTAGCGGGTACAATGAGCAGTTCTTC. Encoded protein: CASSVGTSGYNEQFF.